This TCR beta chain was identified during a study of cytomegalovirus exposure and HLA in healthy donors (TCRdb year 2017). With regard to the full study: In an earlier analysis of 587 of the donors, roughly 300 Gb of sequence data and roughly 100 million unique TCR beta sequences from roughly 190 million T cells were reported. Every repertoire in the discovery cohort had been generated on one and the same sequencing platform. Alongside the repertoire data, information on donor age, sex, ethnicity and CMV serostatus was compiled. To decide whether each TCR beta V gene segment behaved as functional or pseudogenic, an earlier analysis of over 500 of the donors relied on high-throughput TCR beta sequencing. Rather than drawing on any new phenotypic data, the later analysis identified candidate immune exposures from TCR beta sequences and the way those sequences occurred across donors. In a later analysis, previously published TCR beta repertoires from about 640 donors were re-analyzed and high-resolution HLA genotyping was added so that TCR occurrence patterns could be studied. Besides the first cohort of hundreds of subjects, a separate validation cohort made up of 120 or so different subjects was used. Roughly 5 DR-DQ haplotypes were handled as single units for association and clustering because linkage in the cohort was strong. HLA typing included class I and class II loci at four-digit resolution. Typing coverage varied by locus: roughly 629-640 donors for A, B, C, DRB1 and DQB1; some 520 for DQA1; about 590 for DPA1; roughly 450 for DPB1. The aim of the study was to test whether cataloging public T cell receptors could identify signatures of past pathogen exposure. High-throughput TCR immunosequencing, statistical association of individual TCRs with disease status, and machine learning were combined to predict cytomegalovirus infection status. Approximately 300 gigabases of sequencing data and approximately 85 million unique TCR sequences were included in an early release covering 550 to 650 HLA-typed donors. The study used immunosequencing to profile the T cell repertoires of about 670 subjects and linked those repertoires to cytomegalovirus serostatus. Of the 300 to 400 genotyped donors, roughly 80% fell in the genetic ancestry cluster associated with self-reported Caucasian donors. A later genetic analysis took genome-wide SNP genotypes for about 55% of the 666 donors and used that subset as a discovery cohort. Among 300 to 500 genotyped donors of the cohort, an average of around 220,000 unique TCR beta nucleotide sequences was sequenced per donor, of which about 18% were non-productive. Broad study findings and their caveats: Immune exposure information for the cohort was limited to CMV serostatus. Correlated functional status among segregating V segments might be attributable to linkage disequilibrium, but an unknown experimental factor could not be ruled out. In a later analysis, HLA-associated TCR beta chains were found to be more clonally expanded and to have lower generation probabilities than equally common non-associated chains. Most TCR sequences were seen in very few donors, while some public TCRs were found in many individuals. A further reported finding was that TCR beta sequences accurately predicted the HLA-A and HLA-B alleles for most subjects in the first cohort. The sequencing pipeline was judged likely to have produced a cluster of highly shared sequence variants as a technical artifact. In an earlier analysis of fewer than 700 of the donors, most TCR beta V segments appeared in productive rearrangements about 87% or about 30% of the time, broadly matching IMGT annotations. According to a later genetic analysis, donors in an Asian-associated ancestry cluster had fewer N-insertions in productive TCRs than the approximately 670-donor mean. In vitro tests confirmed that a few of the cytomegalovirus-associated TCR beta chains recognize cytomegalovirus antigens. Cytomegalovirus status was reported to be diagnosed by the classifier with high specificity and sensitivity in both the original and validation cohorts. When HLA alleles, especially DR and DQ, strongly co-occurred, attributing TCR associations to individual alleles was difficult. Because HLA typing was unavailable for some donors at each locus, only the typed subset was used in association tests. According to a later analysis, parvovirus B19, influenza, CMV and Epstein-Barr virus appeared linked to several top co-occurrence clusters. A later genetic analysis associated a missense DCLRE1C variant with V-gene and J-gene trimming of TCR beta chains, and an independent cohort replicated the association. Roughly uniform sequencing depth across donors was assumed in presence/absence analyses, although this assumption may not hold. A later analysis found that TCR association rates varied across HLA loci, with DRB1 alleles showing the most associated TCRs and HLA-C alleles the fewest. In the study, some 160 TCR beta chains were listed as associated with cytomegalovirus. Only TCR beta chains were sequenced in this cohort, and the absence of alpha or paired-chain data limited detectable features. According to a later analysis, most CMV-associated TCR beta chains appeared to be HLA-restricted, and the HLA associations seemed to be driven largely by CMV exposure. Some IMGT-functional V segments, including TRBV6-2 and TRBV6-3, could not be distinguished by the 87-base-pair reads and were therefore excluded. At a false discovery rate of 0.05, a later analysis linked some 18,000 TCR beta sequences to specific HLA alleles. Seventeen rarely observed V segments, including chromosome 9 orphons, were excluded from the earlier analysis of some 590 of the donors because counts were too low. According to the authors, the approach could potentially be generalized to other disease states and immunological phenotypes.

To prepare the library, the immunoSEQ multiplex PCR assay was applied. For the multiplex PCR, a mixture combining 60 forward primers for TCR Vbeta segments and 13 reverse primers for TCR Jbeta segments was used. The CDR3 region of rearranged TCR beta genes was amplified from genomic DNA with a multiplex PCR assay. On the Illumina HiSeq System, the amplified TCR beta libraries were sequenced as 87-base-pair reads. The source study handled its data this way. Across the roughly 670 repertoires, a later analysis counted some 80 million unique TCR beta chains, some 11 million of which were shared by at least two donors. A nearest-neighbor algorithm error-corrected the raw reads and collapsed the reads into unique sequences, merging closely related sequences to remove PCR and sequencing errors. To assign V, D and J gene segments, CDR3 sequences were aligned to IMGT reference sequences. For a sequence to be retained, a match of at least six nucleotides to both a V gene segment and a J gene segment was required. A rearrangement was called productive if the CDR3 had no stop codons and remained in frame with V and J, and every other rearrangement was called non-productive. CDR3 was defined by IMGT convention, running from the second conserved V-encoded cysteine to the conserved J-encoded phenylalanine. The earlier analysis of roughly 590 of the donors excluded any sequence lacking an unambiguous match to a single V gene segment. In an earlier analysis of some 590 of the donors, a V segment was called functional when productive rearrangements were above 56.7%, and segregating when the standard deviation between donors exceeded 5%. To diagnose cytomegalovirus status from the catalog of TCR beta chain sequences, a statistical classification framework was built. In a later analysis, TCR nucleotide sequences were compared against IMGT/GENE-DB human TR gene sequences so that V and J genes could be assigned. In a later analysis, CDR3 sequences and most-parsimonious VDJ recombination scenarios were assigned using the TCRdist pipeline. In a later analysis, every TCR beta chain was defined by the combination of its CDR3 amino acid sequence and its V-gene family, and reads without a unique V-gene family were dropped. To address suspected cross-contamination and a sequencing artifact, a later analysis removed 450 to 700 highly shared, low-generation-probability nucleotide sequences. In a later analysis, a clonal expansion index was calculated for each public chain from normalized within-repertoire ranks of inferred template counts. In a later analysis, generation probabilities were computed with a VDJ recombination model fitted to out-of-frame rearrangements, and the resulting probabilities were checked against IGoR. A later analysis scored TCR-TCR, TCR-HLA and TCR-CMV co-occurrence with hypergeometric tests, applying a repertoire-size bias correction to TCR pairs. A later analysis estimated false discovery rates by permuting HLA or CMV assignments 20 times. A later analysis grouped co-occurring TCRs with DBSCAN, adding TCRdist sequence similarity when clustering within HLA-allele-positive subsets. For co-occurrence clustering, repertoires with fewer than 30,000 or more than 120,000 public chains were excluded, along with several repertoires with anomalous nucleotide sharing. TCRdb retrieved this table from immuneACCESS and kept in-frame rearrangements only. Not all clones are present; in checked studies, unresolved V genes account for under half, and no reason is known for the remainder. That table is the source of V, J and clone size, and D and trimming were worked out from the DNA. This sample holds 150,000 to 200,000 clones; around 80% were observed only once. In total, the top ten clones hold 13% to 15% of the sample.

The germline V gene sets CDR1 to SGHRS and CDR2 to YFSETQ. CDR3 length: 15 amino acids, cysteine to phenylalanine. The kept DNA is CDR3 alone, 45 bases in frame from the first base. V and J lose 4 bases and 6 bases, and a span of 20 bases separates them. The cohort was made up of around 720 healthy bone marrow donors. At the time of sampling, all cohort members were nominally healthy, though unrecorded immune exposures were likely present. The donor was CMV seronegative and belonged to the group of over 300 seronegative cohort members. Each donor provided a peripheral blood sample, and peripheral blood mononuclear cells were used for TCR beta sequencing. Genomic DNA was extracted from the blood cell samples with the Qiagen DNeasy Blood Extraction Kit. This clone was seen more than once but under ten times. Its antigen target is currently unknown. Qualities for individual bases were not recorded, and no much larger clone is one base off.

The sequence is built from TRBV5-1 and TRBJ2-7; TRBD1 is a weak D gene call, 6 bases matching. The sequenced material came from PBMCs. This receptor was obtained from a woman aged 40-49 years in good health and CMV-seronegative. The CDR3 reads CASSTPGQSYTEQYF. The nucleotide sequence reads TGCGCCAGCAGCACCCCGGGACAATCATACACCGAGCAGTACTTC.